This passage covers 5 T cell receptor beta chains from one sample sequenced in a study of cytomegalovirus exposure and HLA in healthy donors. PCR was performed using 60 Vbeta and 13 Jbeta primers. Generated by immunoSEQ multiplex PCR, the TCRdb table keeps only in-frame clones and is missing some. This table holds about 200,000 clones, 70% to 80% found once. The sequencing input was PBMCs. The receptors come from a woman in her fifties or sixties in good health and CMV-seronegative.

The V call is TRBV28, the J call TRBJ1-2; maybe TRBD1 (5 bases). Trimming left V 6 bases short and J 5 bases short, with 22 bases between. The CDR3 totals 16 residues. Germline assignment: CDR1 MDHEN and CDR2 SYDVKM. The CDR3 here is CASSPPPGRDPYGYTF. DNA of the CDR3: TGTGCCAGCAGCCCTCCACCAGGGAGGGACCCATATGGCTACACCTTC.

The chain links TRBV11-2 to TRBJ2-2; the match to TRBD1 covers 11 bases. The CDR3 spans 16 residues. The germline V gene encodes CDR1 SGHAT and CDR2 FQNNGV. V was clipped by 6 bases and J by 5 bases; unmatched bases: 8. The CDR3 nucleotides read TGTGCCAGCAGTCGGGTTGGGACAGGGGGTACCGGGGAGCTGTTTTTT. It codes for CASSRVGTGGTGELFF.

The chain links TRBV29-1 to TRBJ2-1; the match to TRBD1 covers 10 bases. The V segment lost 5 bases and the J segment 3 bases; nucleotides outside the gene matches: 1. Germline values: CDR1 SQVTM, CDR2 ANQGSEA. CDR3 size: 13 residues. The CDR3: CSVRTGGYNEQFF. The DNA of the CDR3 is TGCAGCGTTCGGACAGGGGGCTACAATGAGCAGTTCTTC.

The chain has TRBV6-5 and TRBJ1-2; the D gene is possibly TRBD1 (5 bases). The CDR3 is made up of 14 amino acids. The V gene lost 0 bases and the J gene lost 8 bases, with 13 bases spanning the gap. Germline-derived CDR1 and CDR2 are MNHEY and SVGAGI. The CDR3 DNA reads TGTGCCAGCAGTTACTCGACGGTGGGGCGAGGCTACACCTTC. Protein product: CASSYSTVGRGYTF.

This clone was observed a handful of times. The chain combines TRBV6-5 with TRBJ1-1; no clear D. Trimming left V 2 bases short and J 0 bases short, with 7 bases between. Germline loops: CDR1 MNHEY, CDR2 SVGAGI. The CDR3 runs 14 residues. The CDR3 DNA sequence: TGTGCCAGCAGTTACGGCGGTATGAACACTGAAGCTTTCTTT. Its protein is CASSYGGMNTEAFF.